Below, 8 T cell receptor beta chains from the same sample are listed, as sequenced in a study of blood T cell repertoires in COVID-19. The assay was immunoSEQ multiplex PCR, and TCRdb's table has in-frame clones only and misses some. The table records some 83,000 clones, approximately 84% of them present only once. Sequencing was performed on peripheral blood. These receptors came from a man in his fifties or sixties with active or convalescent COVID-19.

This rearrangement joins TRBV6-2 or TRBV6-3 to TRBJ2-4; 10 positions match TRBD1. CDR1 MNHEY and CDR2 SVGEGT come from the germline V gene. This CDR3 comprises 14 residues. J gave up 8 bases and V 5 bases, and 6 bases lay outside the gene matches. CDR3 sequence (DNA): TGTGCCAGCAGTCCGGGACAGGGGTGGGACATTCAGTACTTC. Protein: CASSPGQGWDIQYF.

V and J are TRBV4-3 and TRBJ2-1, with 7 bases that match TRBD2. CDR1 and CDR2 (germline): LGHNA, YSLEER. This CDR3 contains 15 residues. The V gene end was trimmed by 1 base and the J gene end by 10 bases; junction bases not matched to a gene: 10. In nucleotides, the CDR3 is TGCGCCAGCAGCCAAGGTCGAGCGGGGAATGAAGAGCAGTTCTTC. It is translated as CASSQGRAGNEEQFF.

The gene calls are TRBV21-1 and TRBJ1-1. TRBV21-1 represents a pseudogene. The CDR3 loop spans 18 amino acids. The CDR3 spells CASLGGGTTGAVNTEAFF. In DNA form, the CDR3 reads TGTGCCAGCCTCGGGGGGGGGACTACAGGAGCCGTGAACACTGAAGCTTTCTTT.

The gene calls are TRBV21-1 and TRBJ2-1; the D call TRBD2 from the table was never checked on the DNA. TRBV21-1 is flagged as a pseudogene. There are 16 residues in the CDR3. The CDR3: CASQPLLLAGGDEQFF. DNA of the CDR3: TGTGCCAGCCAACCCCTCCTTCTAGCGGGGGGTGATGAGCAGTTCTTC.

The rearrangement links TRBV19 to TRBJ1-1; 9 nucleotides match TRBD1. From germline, CDR1 is LNHDA and CDR2 SQIVND (reference sequence). Trimming took 2 bases from V and 4 from J; bases not matched to a gene: 5. The CDR3 loop spans 15 amino acids. The CDR3 spells CASSISGQGGTEAFF. CDR3 nucleotides: TGTGCCAGTAGTATATCGGGACAGGGCGGCACTGAAGCTTTCTTT.

The rearrangement links TRBV12-3 or TRBV12-4 to TRBJ1-2; 8 bases match TRBD1. The CDR3 spans 13 residues. The trim removed 8 bases at V and 2 bases at J, leaving 4 bases unmatched. CDR3 coding DNA: TGTGCCAGCCAGGGGGCGGGCAACTATGGCTACACCTTC. Translated, it gives CASQGAGNYGYTF.

The chain couples TRBV19 to TRBJ2-3; a possible D gene is TRBD2 (5 bases). Germline V gives CDR1 LNHDA, CDR2 SQIVND (reference sequence). The germline V and J ends were trimmed by 10 bases and 3 bases, with 14 bases remaining between them. The CDR3 extends over 13 amino acids. CDR3 DNA sequence: TGTGCCACCTCAACGGGCGGGACAGATACGCAGTATTTT. Encoded protein: CATSTGGTDTQYF.

A few counts support this clone. This chain connects TRBV11-2 to TRBJ2-1; TRBD2 aligns across 9 bases. Germline loops: CDR1 SGHAT, CDR2 FQNNGV. Trimming cost V 5 bases and J 5 bases; bases outside gene matches: 4. The CDR3 is 14 amino acids. CDR3 nucleotides: TGTGCCAGCAGCCATCTAGCGGGGAACAATGAGCAGTTCTTC. As protein: CASSHLAGNNEQFF.